This T cell receptor beta chain was identified in a study of CD4 and CD8 cells across lung adenocarcinoma regions. Localized lung adenocarcinoma, a non-small cell lung cancer, affected the donors. Each CDR3 protein is one row after TCRdb ran MiXCR on the PCR reads. This table holds approximately 14,000 distinct CDR3 sequences, approximately 40% found once. Germline V gene sequence: CDR1 MNHNS, CDR2 SASEGT. This CDR3 spans 14 amino acids. The V and J ends lost 6 bases and 2 bases respectively, with 14 bases between them. This clonotype has a handful of counts. The gene calls are TRBV6-1 and TRBJ2-7; a possible D gene is TRBD1 (6 bases). Specimen: CD4+ T cells from the center of a lung tumor. The source is a male donor with lung adenocarcinoma. The CD4 and CD8 labels of this study may be unreliable. CDR3 coding DNA: TGTGCCAGCAGATCACAGGGTAGGGCCTACGAGCAGTACTTC. Translating gives CASRSQGRAYEQYF.